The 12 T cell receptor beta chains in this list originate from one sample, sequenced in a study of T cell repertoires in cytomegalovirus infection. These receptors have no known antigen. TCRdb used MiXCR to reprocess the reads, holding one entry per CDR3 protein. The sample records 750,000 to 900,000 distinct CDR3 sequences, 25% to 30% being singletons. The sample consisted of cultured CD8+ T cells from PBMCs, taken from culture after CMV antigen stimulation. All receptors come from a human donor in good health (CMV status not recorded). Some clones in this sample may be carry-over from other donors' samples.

The CDR3 protein is CASSGLAWSADEQFF. The CDR3 nucleotides read TGTGCCAGCAGCGGACTAGCGTGGAGCGCGGATGAGCAGTTCTTC. The chain is built from TRBV12-3 or TRBV12-4 and TRBJ2-1, with TRBD2 identical over 9 bases. The CDR3 is made up of 15 amino acids. With 6 bases clipped from V and 8 bases from J, the junction kept 11 bases outside the gene matches.

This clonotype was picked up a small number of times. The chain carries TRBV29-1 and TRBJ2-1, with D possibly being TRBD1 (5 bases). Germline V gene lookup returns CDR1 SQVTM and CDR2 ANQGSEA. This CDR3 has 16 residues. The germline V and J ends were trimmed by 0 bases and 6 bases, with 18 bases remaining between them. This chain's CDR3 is CSVEDFTGKVFNEQFF. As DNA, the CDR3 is TGCAGCGTTGAAGATTTTACAGGAAAGGTTTTCAATGAGCAGTTCTTC.

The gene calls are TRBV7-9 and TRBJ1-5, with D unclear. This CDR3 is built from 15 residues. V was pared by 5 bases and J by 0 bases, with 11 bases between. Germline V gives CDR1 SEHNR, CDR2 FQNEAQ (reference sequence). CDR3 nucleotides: TGTGCCAGCAGCAACGGGCTGGATAGCAATCAGCCCCAGCATTTT. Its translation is CASSNGLDSNQPQHF.

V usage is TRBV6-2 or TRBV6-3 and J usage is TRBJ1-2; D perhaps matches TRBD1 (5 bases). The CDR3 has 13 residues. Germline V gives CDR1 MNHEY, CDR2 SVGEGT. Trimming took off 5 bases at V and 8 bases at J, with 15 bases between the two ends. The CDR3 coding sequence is TGTGCCAGCAGTCCGTCGGGGGATCAGGGCTACACCTTC. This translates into CASSPSGDQGYTF.

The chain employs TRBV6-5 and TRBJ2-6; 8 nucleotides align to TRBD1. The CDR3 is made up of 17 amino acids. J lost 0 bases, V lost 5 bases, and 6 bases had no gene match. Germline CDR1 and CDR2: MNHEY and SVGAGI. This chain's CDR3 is CASSPDRVISGANVLTF. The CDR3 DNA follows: TGTGCCAGCAGTCCGGACAGGGTTATCTCTGGGGCCAACGTCCTGACTTTC.

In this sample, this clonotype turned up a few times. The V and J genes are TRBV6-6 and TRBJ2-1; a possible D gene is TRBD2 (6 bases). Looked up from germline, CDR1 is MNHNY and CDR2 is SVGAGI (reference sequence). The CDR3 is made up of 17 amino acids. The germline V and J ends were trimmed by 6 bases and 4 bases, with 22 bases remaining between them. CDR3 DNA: TGTGCCAGCAGAAATCCTCCCGGGACTCCATCTTACAATGAGCAGTTCTTC. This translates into CASRNPPGTPSYNEQFF.

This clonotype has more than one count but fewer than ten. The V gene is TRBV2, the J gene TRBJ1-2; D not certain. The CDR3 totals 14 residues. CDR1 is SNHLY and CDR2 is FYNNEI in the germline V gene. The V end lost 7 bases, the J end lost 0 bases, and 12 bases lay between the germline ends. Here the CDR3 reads CASTLRTANYGYTF. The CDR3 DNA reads TGTGCCAGCACCCTAAGGACCGCTAACTATGGCTACACCTTC.

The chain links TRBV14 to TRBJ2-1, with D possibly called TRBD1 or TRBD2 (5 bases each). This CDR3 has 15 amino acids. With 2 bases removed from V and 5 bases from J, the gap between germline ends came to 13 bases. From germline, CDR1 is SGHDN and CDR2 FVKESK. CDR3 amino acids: CASSQYEGPHNEQFF. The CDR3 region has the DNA TGTGCCAGCAGCCAATACGAGGGGCCCCACAATGAGCAGTTCTTC.

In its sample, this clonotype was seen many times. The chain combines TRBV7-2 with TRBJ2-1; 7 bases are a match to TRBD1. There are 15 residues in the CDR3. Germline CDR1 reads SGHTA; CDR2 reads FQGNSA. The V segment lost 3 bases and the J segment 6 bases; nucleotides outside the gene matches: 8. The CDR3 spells CASSLEGQVLNEQFF. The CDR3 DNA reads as TGTGCCAGCAGCTTGGAAGGACAGGTTCTCAATGAGCAGTTCTTC. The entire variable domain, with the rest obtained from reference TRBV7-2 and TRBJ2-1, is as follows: GAGVSQSPSNKVTEKGKDVELRCDPISGHTALYWYRQSLGQGLEFLIYFQGNSAPDKSGLPSDRFSAERTGGSVSTLTIQRTQQEDSAVYLCASSLEGQVLNEQFFGPGTRLTVL.

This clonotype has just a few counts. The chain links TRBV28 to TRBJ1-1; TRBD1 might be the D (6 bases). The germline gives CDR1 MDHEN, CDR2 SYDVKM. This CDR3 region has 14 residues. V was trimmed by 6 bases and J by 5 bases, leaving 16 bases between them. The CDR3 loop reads CASSLRGARTEAFF. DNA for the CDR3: TGTGCCAGCAGCCTAAGGGGGGCGAGGACTGAAGCTTTCTTT. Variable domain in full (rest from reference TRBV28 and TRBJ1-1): DVKVTQSSRYLVKRTGEKVFLECVQDMDHENMFWYRQDPGLGLRLIYFSYDVKMKEKGDIPEGYSVSREKKERFSLILESASTNQTSMYLCASSLRGARTEAFFGQGTRLTVV.

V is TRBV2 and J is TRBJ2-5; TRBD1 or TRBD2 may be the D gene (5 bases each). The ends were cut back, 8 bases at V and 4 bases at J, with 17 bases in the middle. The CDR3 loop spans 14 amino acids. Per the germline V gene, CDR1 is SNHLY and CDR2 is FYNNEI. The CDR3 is CASPTRGEGETQYF. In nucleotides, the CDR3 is TGTGCCAGCCCCACTCGAGGGGAAGGAGAGACCCAGTACTTC.

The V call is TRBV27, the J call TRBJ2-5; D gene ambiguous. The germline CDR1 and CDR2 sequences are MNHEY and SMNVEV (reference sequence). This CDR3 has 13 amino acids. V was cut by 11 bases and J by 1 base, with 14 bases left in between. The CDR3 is CAASPGGQETQYF. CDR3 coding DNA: TGTGCCGCAAGCCCAGGCGGCCAAGAGACCCAGTACTTC.